The 18 T cell receptor beta chains below come from one sample, sequenced in a study of CD8 T cells in ankylosing spondylitis. TCRdb analysed the 5' RACE reads with MiXCR anew, one entry per CDR3 protein. In the table there are 180,000 or so distinct CDR3 sequences, around 10% of which are singletons. Sequenced input: blood, either unsorted or a sorted T cell fraction (not recorded which). These TCRs come from a male donor with ankylosing spondylitis or in good health (not recorded which).

This clonotype was detected a few times. The chain uses TRBV12-3 or TRBV12-4 and TRBJ1-5; D not certain. V shed 0 bases and J shed 0 bases, with 6 bases lying between them. The CDR3 loop spans 15 amino acids. The CDR3 nucleotides read TGTGCCAGCAGTTTAGCGCGGAATAGCAATCAGCCCCAGCATTTT. This gives the protein CASSLARNSNQPQHF.

This clonotype was detected ten times or more. In DNA form, the CDR3 reads TGCAGCGTTGCAGGACAGGGGTACAATGAGCAGTTCTTC. Protein sequence: CSVAGQGYNEQFF. The chain joins TRBV29-1 to TRBJ2-1, with 9 bases that match TRBD1. Germline V gene sequence: CDR1 SQVTM, CDR2 ANQGSEA. There are 13 residues in the CDR3. The V gene end was trimmed by 4 bases and the J gene end by 4 bases; junction bases not matched to a gene: 2.

At least ten counts were recorded for this clonotype. The chain employs TRBV4-2 and TRBJ2-3; maybe TRBD1 (5 bases). CDR3 length: 14 amino acids. V was pared by 1 base and J by 2 bases, with 7 bases between. CDR1 LGHNA and CDR2 YNFKEQ come from the germline V gene. CDR3 nucleotides: TGTGCCAGCAGCCAAGGCAGGGACACAGATACGCAGTATTTT. The encoded protein is CASSQGRDTDTQYF.

This clonotype was detected many times. This sequence joins TRBV12-3 or TRBV12-4 and TRBJ1-4, with no clear D. CDR3 length: 15 residues. V dropped 2 bases and J dropped 0 bases, with 7 bases sitting between them. The CDR3 is CASSLSRATNEKLFF. CDR3 coding DNA: TGTGCCAGCAGTTTAAGCCGAGCAACTAATGAAAAACTGTTTTTT.

V usage is TRBV30 and J usage is TRBJ1-1; D unclear. The CDR3 is 12 amino acids. V was pared by 5 bases and J by 6 bases, with 13 bases between. From germline, CDR1 is GTSNPN and CDR2 SVGIG (reference sequence). The CDR3 loop is CAWESFQAEAFF. In nucleotides, the CDR3 is TGTGCCTGGGAGTCCTTTCAGGCTGAAGCTTTCTTT.

The chain combines TRBV7-7 with TRBJ2-2; 9 bases line up with TRBD2. CDR3 length: 15 amino acids. CDR1 and CDR2 (germline): SSHAT, FNYEAQ (reference sequence). Unmatched junction bases numbered 0, after V lost 1 base and J lost 3 bases. The DNA of the CDR3 is TGTGCCAGCAGCTTAGTAGCGGGGGACACCGGGGAGCTGTTTTTT. Amino acid sequence: CASSLVAGDTGELFF.

This clonotype has ten or more counts. The rearrangement uses TRBV5-1 and TRBJ1-2; D unresolved. Trimming cost V 1 base and J 2 bases, with 9 bases left between them. The CDR3 length is 14 residues. CDR1 SGHRS and CDR2 YFSETQ come from the germline V gene. Here the CDR3 reads CASSLSSQNYGYTF. CDR3 bases: TGCGCCAGCAGCTTGTCGTCTCAGAACTATGGCTACACCTTC.

This clonotype was detected only a few times. The chain carries TRBV7-7 and TRBJ2-3; D is undetermined. V shed 2 bases and J shed 2 bases, with 11 bases lying between them. Per germline, CDR1 SSHAT and CDR2 FNYEAQ (reference sequence). There are 15 residues in the CDR3. CDR3: CASSLTISPTDTQYF. As DNA, the CDR3 is TGTGCCAGCAGCTTAACGATTAGCCCCACAGATACGCAGTATTTT.

This clonotype was seen at least ten times. This CDR3 reads CASSFWDSFETQYF. CDR3 nucleotide sequence: TGTGCCAGCAGCTTTTGGGACAGTTTTGAGACCCAGTACTTC. This sequence joins TRBV5-6 and TRBJ2-5; 7 bases match TRBD1. The CDR3 length is 14 residues. The V segment lost 2 bases and the J segment 5 bases; nucleotides outside the gene matches: 6. Germline assignment: CDR1 SGHDT and CDR2 YYEEEE.

In regard to this clonotype: The germline gene is not matched at one end of the junction; a read error may be the cause. As DNA, the CDR3 is TGCGCTGGGGCTGACATGAACACTGAAGCTTTCTTT. Protein product: CAGADMNTEAFF. The rearrangement joins TRBV30 to TRBJ1-1; a weak D match, TRBD1 (5 bases). Germline-derived CDR1 and CDR2 are GTSNPN and SVGIG (reference sequence). The CDR3 is made up of 12 amino acids.

Note on this clonotype: Given a much more abundant clone one base away, this may be a read error. The chain is built from TRBV5-1 and TRBJ2-7; D is perhaps TRBD1 or TRBD2 (5 bases each). Trimming cost V 6 bases and J 8 bases, with 15 bases left between them. The CDR3 runs to 12 residues. Germline CDR1 SGHRS, CDR2 YFSETQ. The CDR3 protein is CASNEQEDQQYF. The CDR3 DNA follows: TGCGCCAGCAACGAACAGGAGGACCAGCAGTACTTC.

This clonotype was counted between two and nine times. V and J are TRBV5-1 and TRBJ2-3; 13 nucleotides match TRBD2. This CDR3 comprises 16 residues. V shed 4 bases and J 5 bases; nucleotides not matched to a gene: 7. Germline V gives CDR1 SGHRS, CDR2 YFSETQ. The CDR3 loop is CASSNQLAGGIDTQYF. In nucleotides, the CDR3 is TGCGCCAGCAGCAACCAACTAGCGGGAGGGATAGATACGCAGTATTTT. Based on the CDR3 plus reference TRBV5-1 and TRBJ2-3, the full variable domain is KAGVTQTPRYLIKTRGQQVTLSCSPISGHRSVSWYQQTPGQGLQFLFEYFSETQRNKGNFPGRFSGRQFSNSRSEMNVSTLELGDSALYLCASSNQLAGGIDTQYFGPGTRLTVL.

Ten or more counts support this clonotype. CDR3: CASTQGALAKNIQYF. The CDR3 region has the DNA TGTGCCAGCACCCAAGGCGCCCTAGCCAAAAACATTCAGTACTTC. The genes are TRBV12-3 or TRBV12-4 and TRBJ2-4; no clear D gene. The ends were cut back, 7 bases at V and 0 bases at J, with 13 bases in the middle. The CDR3 length is 15 residues.

Written as DNA, the CDR3 is TGTGCCAGCAGTTACTCGACAGGAGCCGAAGCTTTCTTT. Its protein product is CASSYSTGAEAFF. The J gene is TRBJ1-1, the V gene TRBV6-2 or TRBV6-3, with TRBD1 as a possible D gene (6 bases). The CDR3 covers 13 residues. Trimming took 0 bases from V and 8 from J, leaving 10 bases between them. Germline V gene sequence: CDR1 MNHEY, CDR2 SVGEGT.

In this sample, this clonotype turned up many times. This chain uses TRBV3-1 with TRBJ2-7, with D unclear. The germline gives CDR1 LGHDT, CDR2 YNNKEL (reference sequence). V gave up 0 bases and J gave up 1 base, with 10 bases separating them. The CDR3 extends over 15 amino acids. CDR3 DNA: TGTGCCAGCAGCCAAGATCCCCAGCGTTCCTACGAGCAGTACTTC. The encoded protein is CASSQDPQRSYEQYF.

This clonotype was observed at least ten times. The rearrangement uses TRBV27 and TRBJ1-6; D gene ambiguous. Trimming stripped 2 bases from V and 8 bases from J, with 4 bases between. Looked up from germline, CDR1 is MNHEY and CDR2 is SMNVEV (reference sequence). The CDR3 is made up of 12 amino acids. The chain's CDR3 is CASSLGYSPLHF. The CDR3 region has the DNA TGTGCCAGCAGTTTAGGGTATTCACCCCTCCACTTT.

This clonotype was seen only a few times. This rearrangement joins TRBV5-1 to TRBJ2-3; D perhaps matches TRBD1 (7 bases). V was pared by 8 bases and J by 7 bases, with 17 bases between. The CDR3 is 13 residues long. Germline lookup yields CDR1 SGHRS and CDR2 YFSETQ. This chain's CDR3 is CASNQGGSYTQYF. The CDR3 bases are TGCGCCAGTAATCAGGGGGGCTCGTATACGCAGTATTTT.

This clonotype has more than one count but fewer than ten. The gene calls are TRBV10-1 and TRBJ2-2; D not resolved. The germline V and J ends were trimmed by 3 bases and 5 bases, with 7 bases remaining between them. Germline lookup yields CDR1 WNHNN and CDR2 SYGVQD (reference sequence). This CDR3 is built from 13 residues. The DNA of the CDR3 is TGCGCCAGCAGTGAATTGAGAACCGGGGAGCTGTTTTTT. It encodes CASSELRTGELFF.